This TCR beta chain was obtained from a study of shared clonotypes between healthy human individuals (TCRdb year 2020). As for the study more broadly: The cohort included three men and a couple of women between 18 and 49 years of age. For each donor, three plates each were used for CD4 naive and CD4 memory, two plates were used for CD8 naive, and one plate was used for CD8 memory. To estimate repertoire size and how much clonotype sharing occurs between individuals, the study deeply sequenced the blood TCR repertoires of five healthy adults. Different laboratories and diverse techniques were used to prepare libraries and sequence TCR repertoires, to increase sequencing depth and limit assay-specific biases. Between about 0.94 and 8.9 billion PBMCs per donor were obtained by leukapheresis.

What the work shows at the level of the full study, not this receptor alone: The genetic and exposure-history diversity represented was limited by the small number of donors. Naive subsets generally had larger estimated clonotype richness than memory subsets did. Clonotypes shared by all four sorted-subset donors showed higher generation probabilities than non-shared clonotypes. Approximately 4.8% of naive CD4, roughly 3.5% of naive CD8, around 2.3% of memory CD4, and 0.4% of memory CD8 clonotypes were shared across several donors. Pairwise subsampling led to the expectation that sequencing depth would affect the degree of clonotype sharing among donors. Only blood was sampled, and tissue TCR repertoires likely differ from those in blood. Rarefaction of sorted-subset datasets indicated incomplete sequencing despite the large sequencing depth.

On this clone: Its antigen remains unidentified. Within one base of it there is no much larger clone, and no base qualities were kept.

The donors were healthy, HIV-negative adults with no recently reported acute infections or vaccinations. All donors were Caucasian adults living in Nashville, Tennessee, USA. CD4+ T cells were enriched by magnetic negative selection; naive cells were then positively selected on CD45RA, and the negative fraction formed the memory subset. Blood was collected by leukapheresis, and PBMCs were isolated by Ficoll-Histopaque density gradient centrifugation and then cryopreserved in liquid nitrogen vapor phase. Purity and quantity of every magnetically sorted T cell population were checked by analytical flow cytometry. Each sorted fraction had its genomic DNA isolated and then quantified by UV absorbance on a Nanodrop 2000c. Using the deep immunoSEQ assay, TCR CDR3 regions were amplified from genomic DNA by multiplex PCR. Genomic DNA extracted from each cell subset was distributed evenly over all wells of several immunoSEQ 96-well plates, and each plate served as one replicate. For sorted subsets, around 200 ng genomic DNA, equal to tens of thousands of T cell genomes, was loaded into each replicate PCR. The purified libraries were quantified using a Qubit 3.0 fluorometer, sized with a Bioanalyzer 2100, and then quantified again using the KAPA Library Quantification kit. A separate single-read 150-cycle Illumina NextSeq 550 flow cell was used to sequence each immunoSEQ 96-well plate. The authors' analysis ran thus. The immunoSEQ output contained only junctional sequences without quality scores, so filtering could not match that applied to full-length reads. Sequences were annotated with PyIR, a Python wrapper for IgBLAST v1.9, and V/J genes and CDR3 were assigned using IMGT germline references. Any read was removed if the V/J assignment was weak (E-value above 1e-6), the CDR3 was missing, or the read contained stop codons, out-of-frame junctions, or ambiguous translated residues. V3J clonotypes were defined as sequences sharing an identical inferred V gene, J gene, and CDR3 amino acid sequence. Percentage overlap between repertoires was calculated by dividing the number of shared unique clonotypes by the size of the smaller repertoire. Richness of each repertoire was evaluated using RTK rarefaction, the Chao1 estimator, and Recon v2.1 estimates of unobserved clonotypes. Generation probabilities for all TCRbeta clonotypes obtained by the gDNA method from a handful of donors were computed using OLGA. Here the immuneACCESS table is served through TCRdb, limited to in-frame sequences with V and J called. Missing clones are a known gap in these copies; in checked studies unresolved V genes cover under half, and the rest lacks a known reason. The V and J calls and clone size come from that table; D and trimming were worked out from the DNA. This sample lists about 180,000 clones; approximately 95% were detected once. The ten largest clones represent about 0.07% of the sample.

The specimen sequenced was naive CD4+ T cells sorted from blood. The label giving this sample's cell subset or site can be read as: CD45RA+ positively selected. The sequence was collected from a woman in her thirties in good health.

The sequence in DNA is TGCGCCAGCAGCTTGGGAATAGGTGACTTATTCTACGAGCAGTACTTC. This yields the protein CASSLGIGDLFYEQYF. This chain joins TRBV5-1 to TRBJ2-7, with the D gene call left open. The trim is 0 bases for V and 3 bases for J, with a gap of 16 bases between the germline ends. Its CDR3 holds 16 amino acids, cysteine through phenylalanine. Only the CDR3 portion is preserved as DNA: 48 bases, with reading frame beginning at the first base. CDR1 SGHRS and CDR2 YFSETQ were looked up in the germline V gene.